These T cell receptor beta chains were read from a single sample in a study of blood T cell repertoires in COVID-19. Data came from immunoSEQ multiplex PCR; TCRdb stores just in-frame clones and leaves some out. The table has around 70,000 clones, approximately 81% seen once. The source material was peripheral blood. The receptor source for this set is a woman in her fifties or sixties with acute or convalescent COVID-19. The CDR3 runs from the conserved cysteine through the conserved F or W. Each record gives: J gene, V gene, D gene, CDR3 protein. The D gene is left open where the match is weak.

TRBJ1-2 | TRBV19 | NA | CASSPLDTGSYGYTF
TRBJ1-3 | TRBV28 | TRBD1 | CASSPQGWEPSGNTIYF
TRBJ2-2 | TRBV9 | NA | CASSVATTGELFF
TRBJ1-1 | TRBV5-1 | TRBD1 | CASSVGTAFIMNTEAFF
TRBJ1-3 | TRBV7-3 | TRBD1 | CASSSTGGENTIYF
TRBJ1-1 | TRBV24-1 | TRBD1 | CATSDSNRGLWAEAFF
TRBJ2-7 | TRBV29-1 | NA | CSVEGAPGTYEQYF
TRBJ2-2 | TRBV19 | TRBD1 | CASSILQGSTGELFF
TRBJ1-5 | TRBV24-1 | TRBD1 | CATSESGTGGQPQHF
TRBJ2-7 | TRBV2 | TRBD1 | CATGTGVSYEQYF
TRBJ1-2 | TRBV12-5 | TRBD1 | CASGLWGQGHGYTF
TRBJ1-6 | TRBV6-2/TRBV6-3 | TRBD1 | CASSFRDRDSPLHF
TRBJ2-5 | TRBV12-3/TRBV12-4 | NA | CASGSRGETQYF
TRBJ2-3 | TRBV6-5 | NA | CASSSTSSTDTQYF
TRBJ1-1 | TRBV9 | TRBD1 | CASSVVDRANTEAFF
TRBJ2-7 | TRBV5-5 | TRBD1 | CASSSNRDRAYYEQYF
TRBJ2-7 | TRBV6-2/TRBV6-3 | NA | CASSYYSEQYF
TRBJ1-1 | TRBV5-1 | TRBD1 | CASSLDRGTEAFF
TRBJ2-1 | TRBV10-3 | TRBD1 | CALTGTGAYNEQFF
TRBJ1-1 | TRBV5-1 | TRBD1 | CASSTFGTGTAEAFF
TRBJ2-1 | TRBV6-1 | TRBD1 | CASSDTGGFNEQFF
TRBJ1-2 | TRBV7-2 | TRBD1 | CASSLRGRGGYTF
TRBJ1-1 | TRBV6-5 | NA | CATSPFQGPTEAFF
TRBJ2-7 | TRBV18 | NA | CASSRSQGGLTEQYF
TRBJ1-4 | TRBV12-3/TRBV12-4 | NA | CASGNRDREKLFF
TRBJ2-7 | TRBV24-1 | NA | CAPLGHIYEQYF
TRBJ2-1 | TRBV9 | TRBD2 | CASSPRSGISYNEQFF
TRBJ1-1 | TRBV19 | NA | CASSTTGNTEAFF